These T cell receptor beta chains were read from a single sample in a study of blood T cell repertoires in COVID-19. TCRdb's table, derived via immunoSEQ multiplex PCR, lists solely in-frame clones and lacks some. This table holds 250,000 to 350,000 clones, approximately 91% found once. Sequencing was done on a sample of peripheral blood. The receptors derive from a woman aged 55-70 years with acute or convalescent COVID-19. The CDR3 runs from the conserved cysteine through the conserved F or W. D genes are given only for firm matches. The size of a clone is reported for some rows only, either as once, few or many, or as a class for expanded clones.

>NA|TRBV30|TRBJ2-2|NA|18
CAWSGSRGSPSNTGELFF
TGTGCCTGGAGTGGGAGCAGGGGATCTCCCTCTAACACCGGGGAGCTGTTTTTT
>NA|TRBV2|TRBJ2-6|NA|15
CASSFGQIWSGVLTF
TGTGCCAGCAGCTTTGGACAGATCTGGTCGGGGGTCCTGACTTTC
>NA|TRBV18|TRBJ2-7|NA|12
CASSSQGGEQYF
TGTGCCAGCTCATCACAGGGAGGGGAGCAGTACTTC
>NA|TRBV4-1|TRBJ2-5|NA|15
CASSQDGHKEETQYF
TGCGCCAGCAGCCAGGATGGACACAAAGAAGAGACCCAGTACTTC
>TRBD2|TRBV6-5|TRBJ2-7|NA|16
CASSYGGLARFYEQYF
TGTGCCAGCAGTTACGGCGGACTAGCGCGTTTCTACGAGCAGTACTTC
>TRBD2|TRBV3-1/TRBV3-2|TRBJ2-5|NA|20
CASSQDSTSGSATYQETQYF
TGTGCCAGCAGCCAAGATTCGACTAGCGGGAGTGCTACGTACCAAGAGACCCAGTACTTC
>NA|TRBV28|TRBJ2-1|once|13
CASRPPPRGEQFF
TGTGCCAGCAGGCCTCCCCCCCGAGGAGAGCAGTTCTTC
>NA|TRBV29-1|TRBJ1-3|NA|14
CSVAHSGEGNTIYF
TGCAGCGTTGCCCACTCCGGAGAGGGAAACACCATATATTTT
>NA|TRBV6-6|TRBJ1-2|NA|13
CASSYLTGRGYTF
TGTGCCAGCAGTTACCTTACAGGGCGTGGCTACACCTTC
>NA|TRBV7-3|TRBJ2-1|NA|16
CASSSSSGGSYNEQFF
TGTGCCAGCAGCTCCTCGAGCGGTGGGTCCTACAATGAGCAGTTCTTC
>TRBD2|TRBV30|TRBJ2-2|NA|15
CAWSQLAGVTGELFF
TGTGCCTGGAGTCAACTAGCGGGAGTCACCGGGGAGCTGTTTTTT
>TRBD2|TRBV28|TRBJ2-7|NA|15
CASSSRLAGGYEQYF
TGTGCCAGCAGTTCCAGACTAGCGGGAGGGTACGAGCAGTACTTC
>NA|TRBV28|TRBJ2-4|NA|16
CASRKLQPGAKNIQYF
TGTGCCAGCAGGAAGCTCCAGCCAGGGGCCAAAAACATTCAGTACTTC
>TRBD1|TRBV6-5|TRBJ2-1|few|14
CASSLTGNYNEQFF
TGTGCCAGCAGCTTGACAGGGAATTACAATGAGCAGTTCTTC
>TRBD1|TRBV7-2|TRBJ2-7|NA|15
CASSLVDRAQEEQYF
TGTGCCAGCAGCTTAGTGGACAGGGCACAGGAGGAGCAGTACTTC
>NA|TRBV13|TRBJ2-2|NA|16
CASSYPSAENTGELFF
TGTGCCAGCAGCTATCCTTCAGCGGAGAACACCGGGGAGCTGTTTTTT
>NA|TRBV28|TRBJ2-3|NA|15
CASSSKDTFTDTQYF
TGTGCCAGCAGTAGTAAGGACACCTTCACAGATACGCAGTATTTT
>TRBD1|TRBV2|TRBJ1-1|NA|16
CASSEQDRGANTEAFF
TGTGCCAGCAGTGAACAGGACAGGGGGGCGAACACTGAAGCTTTCTTT
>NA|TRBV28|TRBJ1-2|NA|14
CASSLGAGRYGYTF
TGTGCCAGCAGTTTAGGCGCAGGGCGCTATGGCTACACCTTC
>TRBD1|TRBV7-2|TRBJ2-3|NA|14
CASSRTGFTDTQYF
TGTGCCAGCAGCCGGACAGGGTTTACAGATACGCAGTATTTT
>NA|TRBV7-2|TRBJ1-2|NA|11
CASSAEYGYTF
TGTGCCAGCAGCGCGGAGTATGGCTACACCTTC
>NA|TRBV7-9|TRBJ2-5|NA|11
CASSSPGTQYF
TGTGCCAGCAGCTCCCCGGGGACCCAGTACTTC
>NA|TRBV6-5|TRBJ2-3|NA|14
CASSYRRSTDTQYF
TGTGCCAGCAGTTACCGGAGAAGCACAGATACGCAGTATTTT
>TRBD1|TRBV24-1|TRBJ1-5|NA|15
CATSDSGGINQPQHF
TGTGCCACCAGTGATTCAGGGGGGATTAATCAGCCCCAGCATTTT
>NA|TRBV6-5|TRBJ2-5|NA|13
CASSTGFQETQYF
TGTGCCAGCAGTACAGGGTTCCAAGAGACCCAGTACTTC
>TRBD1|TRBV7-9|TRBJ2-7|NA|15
CASSPGQGAHYEQYF
TGTGCCAGCAGCCCTGGACAGGGGGCCCACTACGAGCAGTACTTC